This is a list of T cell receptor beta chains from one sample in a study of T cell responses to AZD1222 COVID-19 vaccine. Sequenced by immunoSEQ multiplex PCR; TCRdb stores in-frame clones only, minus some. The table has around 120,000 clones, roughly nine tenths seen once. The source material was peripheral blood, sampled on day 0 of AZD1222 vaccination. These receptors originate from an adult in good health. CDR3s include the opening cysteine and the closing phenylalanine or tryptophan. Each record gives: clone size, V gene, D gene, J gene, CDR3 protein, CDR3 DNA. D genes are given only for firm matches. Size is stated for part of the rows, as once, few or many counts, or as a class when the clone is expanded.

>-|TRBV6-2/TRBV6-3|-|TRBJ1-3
CASSDPGNTIYF
TGTGCCAGCAGCGACCCTGGAAACACCATATATTTT
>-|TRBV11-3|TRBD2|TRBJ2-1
CASSHLAGGHNEQFF
TGTGCCAGCAGCCACTTAGCGGGGGGCCACAATGAGCAGTTCTTC
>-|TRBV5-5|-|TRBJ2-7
CASSYLGHYEQYF
TGTGCCAGCAGCTATTTGGGGCACTACGAGCAGTACTTC
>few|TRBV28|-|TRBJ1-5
CASSNQGSDQPQHF
TGTGCCAGCAGCAATCAGGGAAGCGATCAGCCCCAGCATTTT
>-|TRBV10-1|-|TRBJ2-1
CASSDPVPTSGQEFF
TGCGCCAGCAGTGACCCAGTCCCCACTAGCGGACAGGAGTTCTTC
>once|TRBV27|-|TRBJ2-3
CASSPTPPGTQYF
TGTGCCAGCAGTCCTACCCCTCCCGGTACGCAGTATTTT
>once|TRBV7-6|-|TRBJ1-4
CASSLVVGPNEKLFF
TGTGCCAGCAGCTTAGTAGTGGGGCCTAATGAAAAACTGTTTTTT
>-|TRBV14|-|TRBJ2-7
CASSQGSGGNEQYF
TGTGCCAGCAGCCAAGGATCAGGGGGGAACGAGCAGTACTTC
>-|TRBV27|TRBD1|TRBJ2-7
CASTTGGLGEQYF
TGTGCCAGCACCACAGGGGGCCTAGGGGAGCAGTACTTC
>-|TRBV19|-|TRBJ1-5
CASSRPRMWNQPQHF
TGTGCCAGTAGCCGTCCCCGGATGTGGAATCAGCCCCAGCATTTT
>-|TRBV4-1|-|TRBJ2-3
CASSTGSGRQGLDTQYF
TGCGCCAGCAGCACAGGGTCGGGGCGGCAAGGGCTAGATACGCAGTATTTT
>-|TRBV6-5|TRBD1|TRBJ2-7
CASGPGQGVFEQYF
TGTGCCAGCGGACCGGGACAGGGTGTGTTCGAGCAGTACTTC
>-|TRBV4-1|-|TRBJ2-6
CASSQGYLSRGLSGANVLTF
TGCGCCAGCAGCCAAGGTTACCTCTCGCGGGGACTTTCTGGGGCCAACGTCCTGACTTTC
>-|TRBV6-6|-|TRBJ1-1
CASSYWVMTEAFF
TGTGCCAGCAGTTACTGGGTGATGACTGAAGCTTTCTTT
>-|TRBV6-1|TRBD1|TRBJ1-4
CASSEWTGEGVGLFF
TGTGCCAGCAGTGAGTGGACAGGGGAGGGTGTTGGACTGTTTTTT
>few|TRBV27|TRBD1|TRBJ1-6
CASSLDRGDSPLHF
TGTGCCAGCAGTCTAGACAGGGGAGATTCACCCCTCCACTTT
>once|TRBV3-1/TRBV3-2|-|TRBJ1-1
CASRGLEEAFF
TGTGCCAGCCGGGGACTAGAGGAAGCTTTCTTT
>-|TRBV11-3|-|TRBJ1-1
CASKGVNTEAFF
TGTGCCAGCAAGGGCGTGAACACTGAAGCTTTCTTT
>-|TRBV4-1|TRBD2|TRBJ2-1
CASSRSPGLADNEQFF
TGCGCCAGCAGCCGGTCTCCGGGACTAGCGGACAATGAGCAGTTCTTC
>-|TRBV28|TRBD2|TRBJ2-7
CASKPGLVVEQYF
TGTGCCAGCAAACCGGGACTAGTGGTCGAGCAGTACTTC
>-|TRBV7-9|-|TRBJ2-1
CASSLEDRDEPNEQFF
TGTGCCAGCAGCTTAGAGGACAGAGACGAACCAAATGAGCAGTTCTTC
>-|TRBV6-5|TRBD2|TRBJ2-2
CAAGTRLAGELFF
TGTGCTGCGGGGACTAGGTTGGCCGGGGAGCTGTTTTTT
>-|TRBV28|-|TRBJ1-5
CASSTGRYQPQHF
TGTGCCAGCAGCACCGGGAGATATCAGCCCCAGCATTTT
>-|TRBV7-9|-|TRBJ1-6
CAGGGQDPNSPLHF
TGTGCCGGGGGAGGACAAGACCCTAATTCACCCCTCCACTTT
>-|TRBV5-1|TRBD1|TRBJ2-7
CASSLARTGTAYEQYF
TGCGCCAGCAGCTTGGCCCGGACAGGGACTGCCTACGAGCAGTACTTC
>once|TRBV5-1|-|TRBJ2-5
CASSLFFLETQYF
TGCGCCAGCAGCTTATTCTTTCTGGAGACCCAGTACTTC
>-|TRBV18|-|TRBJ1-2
CASSPSWGSANLNYGYTF
TGTGCCAGCTCACCTTCCTGGGGATCGGCGAACTTAAACTATGGCTACACCTTC
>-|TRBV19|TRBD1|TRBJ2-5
CASSIGTGTVEETQYF
TGTGCCAGTAGTATAGGGACAGGGACGGTAGAAGAGACCCAGTACTTC
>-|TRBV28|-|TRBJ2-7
CASSLILGEQYF
TGTGCCAGCAGTTTAATATTGGGTGAGCAGTACTTC
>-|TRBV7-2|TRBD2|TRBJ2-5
CASSLGGGAKTQYF
TGTGCCAGCAGCTTAGGCGGGGGGGCGAAGACCCAGTACTTC
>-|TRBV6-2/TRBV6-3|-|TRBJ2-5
CASSRAAEETQYF
TGTGCCAGCAGCAGGGCCGCGGAAGAGACCCAGTACTTC
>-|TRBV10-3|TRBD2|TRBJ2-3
CAISGLAGGTDTQYF
TGTGCCATCAGTGGACTAGCGGGGGGAACAGATACGCAGTATTTT
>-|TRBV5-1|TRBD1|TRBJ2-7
CASSLTGNPYEQYF
TGCGCCAGCAGCCTGACAGGGAACCCCTACGAGCAGTACTTC
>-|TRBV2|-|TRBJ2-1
CASSGPGNNEQFF
TGTGCCAGCAGTGGGCCAGGGAACAATGAGCAGTTCTTC
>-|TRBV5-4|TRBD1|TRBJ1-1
CASSATGGREAFF
TGTGCCAGCAGCGCCACAGGGGGCCGAGAAGCTTTCTTT
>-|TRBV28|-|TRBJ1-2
CASIGGINYGYTF
TGTGCCAGCATAGGGGGTATAAACTATGGCTACACCTTC
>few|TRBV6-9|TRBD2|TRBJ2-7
CASSYSGHPRLAGSSSYEQYF
TGTGCCAGCAGTTATTCGGGGCACCCGCGACTAGCGGGTTCCAGCTCCTACGAGCAGTACTTC
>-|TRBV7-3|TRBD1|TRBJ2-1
CASSLGLAGGRGEQFF
TGTGCCAGCAGCTTAGGTTTGGCAGGGGGCCGGGGTGAGCAGTTCTTC
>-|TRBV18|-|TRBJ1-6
CASSPPHNSPLHF
TGTGCCAGCTCACCACCGCATAATTCACCCCTCCACTTT
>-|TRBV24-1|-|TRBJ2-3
CATSEGSLIADTQYF
TGTGCCACCAGTGAGGGCAGCTTGATCGCAGATACGCAGTATTTT
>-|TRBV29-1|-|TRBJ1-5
CSVETDSNQPQHF
TGCAGCGTTGAAACAGATAGCAATCAGCCCCAGCATTTT
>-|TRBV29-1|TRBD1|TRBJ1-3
CSVTTGGANTIYF
TGCAGCGTTACGACAGGGGGGGCGAACACCATATATTTT
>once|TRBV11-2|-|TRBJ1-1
CASSLPVNTEAFF
TGTGCCAGCAGCCTGCCGGTGAACACTGAAGCTTTCTTT
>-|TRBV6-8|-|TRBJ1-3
CASSYSGNTIYF
TGTGCCAGCAGTTACTCTGGAAACACCATATATTTT
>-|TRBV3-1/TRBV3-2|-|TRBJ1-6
CASSQGGRGHSPLHF
TGTGCCAGCAGCCAAGGGGGACGGGGACATTCACCCCTCCACTTT
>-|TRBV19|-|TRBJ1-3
CASTTGAGNTIYF
TGTGCCAGTACCACGGGGGCCGGAAACACCATATATTTT
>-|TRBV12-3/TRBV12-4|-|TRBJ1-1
CASNSLGGAEAFF
TGTGCCAGCAACTCCCTTGGGGGGGCTGAAGCTTTCTTT
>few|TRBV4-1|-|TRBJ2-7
CASSQASIAAAHEQYF
TGCGCCAGCAGCCAAGCCTCCATAGCGGCGGCCCACGAGCAGTACTTC
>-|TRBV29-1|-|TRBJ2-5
CSVERGTGTGETQYF
TGCAGCGTTGAAAGAGGAACAGGGACGGGAGAGACCCAGTACTTC
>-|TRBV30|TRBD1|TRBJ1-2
CAWSAQTGVGYTF
TGTGCCTGGAGTGCCCAGACAGGGGTAGGCTACACCTTC
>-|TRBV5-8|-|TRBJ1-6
CASSFMGSSYNSPLHF
TGTGCCAGCAGCTTTATGGGCAGCTCCTATAATTCACCCCTCCACTTT
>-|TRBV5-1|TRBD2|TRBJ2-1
CASSVAPSGGNIDEQFF
TGCGCCAGCAGCGTAGCCCCTAGCGGGGGGAACATCGATGAGCAGTTCTTC
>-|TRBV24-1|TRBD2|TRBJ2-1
CATSDFPGTSDSYNEQFF
TGTGCCACCAGTGATTTCCCCGGGACTAGCGACTCCTACAATGAGCAGTTCTTC
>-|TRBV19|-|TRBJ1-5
CASRAGAVNQPQHF
TGTGCCAGTAGGGCTGGGGCGGTCAATCAGCCCCAGCATTTT